This TCR beta chain emerged from a study of post-analysis software for immune sequencing data. Study-wide background: Clinical courses comprised relapsing-remitting, secondary progressive and progressive-relapsing multiple sclerosis. Findings and caveats of the study: Controls significantly exceeded multiple sclerosis patients in normalized Chao1 diversity. Compared with controls, patients had more of about 5 TRBV segments, including TRBV5-6, TRBV5-1 and TRBV20-1. By F measure, strong co-clustering occurred among samples prepared in the same batch.

Tagging with unique molecular identifiers was a feature of the TCR beta cDNA libraries. TCRdb fed the PCR reads into MiXCR, producing one record per CDR3 protein. The table shows about 500,000 distinct CDR3 sequences, with around 40% occurring only once. CDR3 length equals 13 residues. In germline, CDR1 is SQVTM, CDR2 ANQGSEA. As regards this clonotype: The target antigen is unknown.

The J gene is TRBJ1-1, the V gene TRBV29-1; TRBD1 agrees at 7 bases. The sequence was collected from a girl aged 5 to 17 with multiple sclerosis. The sequenced sample consisted of blood. This CDR3 reads CRGQLDLNTEAFF. The CDR3 region has the DNA TGCAGGGGACAGCTGGATCTGAACACTGAAGCTTTCTTT.